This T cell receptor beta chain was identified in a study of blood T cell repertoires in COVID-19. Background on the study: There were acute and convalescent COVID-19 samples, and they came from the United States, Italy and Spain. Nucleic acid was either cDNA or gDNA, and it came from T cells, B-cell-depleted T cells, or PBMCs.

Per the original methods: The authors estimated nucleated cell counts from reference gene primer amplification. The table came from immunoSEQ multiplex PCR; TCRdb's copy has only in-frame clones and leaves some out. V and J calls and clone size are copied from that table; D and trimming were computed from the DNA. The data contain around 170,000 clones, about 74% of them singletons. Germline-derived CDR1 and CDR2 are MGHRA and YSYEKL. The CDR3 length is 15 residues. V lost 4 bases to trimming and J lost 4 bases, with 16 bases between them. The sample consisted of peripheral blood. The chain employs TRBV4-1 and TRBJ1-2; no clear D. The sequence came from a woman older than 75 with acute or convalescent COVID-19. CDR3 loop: CASSREPGRFYGYTF. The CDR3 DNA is TGCGCCAGCAGCCGAGAGCCTGGGAGGTTCTATGGCTACACCTTC.